The 19 T cell receptor beta chains below come from one sample, sequenced in a study of human T cells and chemical hapten exposure. Time point specified: pre-sensitization, week 0. As to treatment: therapeutic diphenylcyclopropenone sensitization with weekly scalp DPC. One entry per CDR3 protein, called by TCRdb with MiXCR from the RACE reads. The data contain 90,000 or so distinct CDR3 sequences, 6.5% to 10% of them singletons. Here the sequenced sample was whole blood, taken in connection with sensitization to the hapten diphenylcyclopropenone (DPC). The source is a man aged 40-55 years with alopecia areata. Some clones in this sample may be carry-over from other donors' samples.

This rearrangement joins TRBV27 to TRBJ2-2; 9 bases match TRBD1. Germline CDR1 MNHEY, CDR2 SMNVEV (reference sequence). Unmatched junction bases numbered 9, after V lost 5 bases and J lost 8 bases. The CDR3 length is 15 residues. The CDR3 nucleotides read TGTGCCAGCAGTCCACAGGGGGCGCTCGGAGGGGAGCTGTTTTTT. It codes for CASSPQGALGGELFF.

This chain links TRBV19 with TRBJ2-1; TRBD1 matches at 7 bases. V lost 3 bases to trimming and J lost 7 bases; unmatched junction nucleotides: 3. The germline gives CDR1 LNHDA, CDR2 SQIVND (reference sequence). CDR3 length equals 13 residues. CDR3 sequence reads: CASSIQTGNEQFF. The DNA for the CDR3 is TGTGCCAGTAGTATCCAGACAGGGAATGAGCAGTTCTTC.

There are many counts of this clonotype. This chain uses TRBV4-1 with TRBJ2-3; no firm D call. This CDR3 has 12 amino acids. The V end lost 3 bases, the J end lost 3 bases, and 4 bases lay between the germline ends. Per germline, CDR1 MGHRA and CDR2 YSYEKL. The CDR3 is CASSHQTDTQYF. CDR3 nucleotide sequence: TGCGCCAGCAGCCACCAGACAGATACGCAGTATTTT.

As regards this clonotype: A much larger clone is a single base away; this may be a read error. The V call is TRBV25-1, the J call TRBJ1-4, with D unclear. This CDR3 has 15 amino acids. Germline V gene sequence: CDR1 MGHDK, CDR2 SYGVNS. The V and J ends lost 4 bases and 8 bases respectively, with 17 bases between them. The CDR3 region has the DNA TGTGCCAGCAGTGGATTTGTCGCGGCCGGGGAAAAACTGTTTTTT. Protein product: CASSGFVAAGEKLFF.

This clonotype came up many times. This chain links TRBV12-3 or TRBV12-4 with TRBJ1-5, with D hard to call. This CDR3 has 14 amino acids. Trimming cost V 3 bases and J 3 bases, with 9 bases left between them. CDR3 bases: TGTGCCAGCAGTTTCCGTACAGTCAATCAGCCCCAGCATTTT. It specifies CASSFRTVNQPQHF.

The chain recombines TRBV6-2 or TRBV6-3 with TRBJ1-1; a possible D gene is TRBD1 (5 bases). Germline V gives CDR1 MNHEY, CDR2 SVGEGT. The CDR3 length is 12 residues. The V end lost 2 bases, the J end lost 7 bases, and 8 bases lay between the germline ends. The CDR3 bases are TGTGCCAGCAGTTACGGGGGGATTGAAGCTTTCTTT. This sequence encodes CASSYGGIEAFF.

V and J are TRBV12-3 or TRBV12-4 and TRBJ2-1; 9 bases agree with TRBD1. With 7 bases clipped from V and 7 bases from J, the junction kept 11 bases outside the gene matches. The CDR3 is 15 amino acids. The CDR3 region has the DNA TGTGCCAGCAATCAACAGGGGGCGGCCTCTAATGAGCAGTTCTTC. Protein: CASNQQGAASNEQFF.

This clonotype has just a few counts. The rearrangement joins TRBV7-2 to TRBJ2-7; D unresolved. Germline V gene sequence: CDR1 SGHTA, CDR2 FQGNSA. The V end was cut by 5 bases, the J end by 7 bases, with 15 bases between. This CDR3 is built from 13 residues. This chain's CDR3 is CASSLSTESEQYV. The DNA for the CDR3 is TGTGCCAGCAGCCTCTCGACGGAATCAGAGCAGTACGTC.

This clonotype was counted at least ten times. The chain combines TRBV27 with TRBJ2-7; a possible D gene is TRBD2 (8 bases). V gave up 5 bases and J gave up 0 bases, with 20 bases separating them. The CDR3 is 17 residues long. Germline-derived CDR1 and CDR2 are MNHEY and SMNVEV (reference sequence). The CDR3 protein is CASSPSGGGPSSYEQYV. CDR3 coding DNA: TGTGCCAGCAGTCCGTCGGGAGGGGGCCCTAGCTCCTACGAGCAGTACGTC.

This clonotype was recorded a few times. V and J are TRBV29-1 and TRBJ1-2, with D maybe TRBD1 (5 bases). CDR3 length: 14 amino acids. Germline CDR1 and CDR2: SQVTM and ANQGSEA. V gave up 6 bases and J gave up 2 bases, with 16 bases separating them. In DNA, the CDR3 is TGCAGCGTCGCCAGAGGGGATGTAAACTATGGCTACACCTTC. Encoded protein: CSVARGDVNYGYTF.

The gene calls are TRBV6-2 or TRBV6-3 and TRBJ2-1; D might be TRBD2 (6 bases). With 2 bases removed from V and 4 bases from J, the gap between germline ends came to 9 bases. This CDR3 has 14 amino acids. CDR1 and CDR2 from the germline V gene are MNHEY and SVGEGT. The DNA for the CDR3 is TGTGCCAGCAGTTACAGGCTAGCGTACAATGAGCAGTTCTTC. Amino acids: CASSYRLAYNEQFF.

The CDR3 region is CASSQGLAGASTDTQYF. The CDR3, as DNA: TGTGCCAGCAGCCAAGGGTTAGCGGGAGCTAGCACAGATACGCAGTATTTT. The chain combines TRBV4-2 with TRBJ2-3; 9 bases map to TRBD2. Unmatched junction bases numbered 5, after V lost 1 base and J lost 0 bases. The CDR3 consists of 17 residues. Germline-derived CDR1 and CDR2 are LGHNA and YNFKEQ.

The CDR3 nucleotides read TGTGCCAGTAGTATTGGGACAGGGAACGAGCAGTACTTC. It specifies CASSIGTGNEQYF. V usage is TRBV19 and J usage is TRBJ2-7; 9 nucleotides line up with TRBD1. After removal of 3 bases from V and 5 bases from J, the junction contained 2 bases not matched to a gene. From germline, CDR1 is LNHDA and CDR2 SQIVND (reference sequence). The CDR3 length is 13 residues.

A few counts support this clonotype. The chain carries TRBV7-9 and TRBJ2-1; 12 bases map to TRBD2. CDR1 is SEHNR and CDR2 is FQNEAQ in the germline V gene (reference sequence). With V trimmed by 5 bases and J by 5 bases, 4 bases remained unmatched. The CDR3 is made up of 15 amino acids. CDR3 bases: TGTGCCAGCAGCCCTAGCGGGAGGGCCGACAATGAGCAGTTCTTC. The encoded protein is CASSPSGRADNEQFF.

This clonotype was observed a handful of times. The V gene is TRBV20-1, the J gene TRBJ2-2, with TRBD2 as a possible D gene (5 bases). The V gene's germline CDR1 is DFQATT and CDR2 SNEGSKA (reference sequence). Trimming took 7 bases from V and 2 from J, leaving 8 bases between them. The CDR3 runs to 12 residues. The CDR3 here is CSVRENTGELFF. The CDR3 DNA sequence: TGCAGTGTACGGGAAAACACCGGGGAGCTGTTTTTT.

This clonotype was detected only once. The rearrangement links TRBV12-3 or TRBV12-4 to TRBJ2-5; D uncertain. This CDR3 region has 13 residues. Trimming removed 2 bases from V and 6 bases from J, with 10 bases in between. The CDR3 coding sequence is TGTGCCAGCAGTTTAAGCACAGCACAGACCCAGTACTTC. This translates into CASSLSTAQTQYF.

This clonotype was recorded many times. The V call is TRBV5-1, the J call TRBJ1-1; D unresolved. The germline V and J ends were trimmed by 0 bases and 6 bases, with 9 bases remaining between them. From germline, CDR1 is SGHRS and CDR2 YFSETQ. This CDR3 comprises 13 residues. The CDR3 reads CASSLDPRAEAFF. In nucleotides, the CDR3 is TGCGCCAGCAGCTTGGACCCAAGGGCTGAAGCTTTCTTT.

This clonotype came up a few times. This chain joins TRBV3-1 and TRBJ1-1; perhaps TRBD1 as D (6 bases). The CDR3 runs to 15 residues. Trimming pared 4 bases from V and 2 bases from J, leaving 14 bases between. Per germline, CDR1 LGHDT and CDR2 YNNKEL (reference sequence). The CDR3 loop reads CASSPYGGANTEAFF. CDR3 in DNA: TGTGCCAGCAGCCCCTATGGGGGGGCTAACACTGAAGCTTTCTTT.

This chain links TRBV7-2 with TRBJ2-6, with D tentatively TRBD2 (5 bases). The V end was cut by 2 bases, the J end by 1 base, with 6 bases between. CDR1 and CDR2 from the germline V gene are SGHTA and FQGNSA. This CDR3 has 15 residues. The CDR3 loop reads CASSLLASGANVLTF. CDR3 sequence (DNA): TGTGCCAGCAGCTTACTAGCATCTGGGGCCAACGTCCTGACTTTC.